A single sample is the source of the 24 T cell receptor beta chains below, sequenced in a study of shared clonotypes between healthy human individuals. The data were produced by immunoSEQ multiplex PCR, yet TCRdb's version contains in-frame clones alone and is incomplete. The sample consists of a few hundred thousand clones, around 76% of them appearing once. The specimen sequenced was PBMCs. These receptors were taken from a woman aged 40 to 55 in good health. Some clones in this sample may be carry-over from other donors' samples.

The chain is built from TRBV2 and TRBJ2-4, with TRBD2 as a possible D gene (6 bases). The germline gives CDR1 SNHLY, CDR2 FYNNEI. The germline V and J ends were trimmed by 2 bases and 6 bases, with 17 bases remaining between them. The length of the CDR3 is 16 residues. CDR3 in DNA: TGTGCCAGCAGTGAATGGGGGGTGGATGTGAGAAACATTCAGTACTTC. Translating it yields CASSEWGVDVRNIQYF.

This chain links TRBV18 with TRBJ2-7; TRBD1 might be the D (6 bases). V lost 3 bases, J lost 2 bases, and 14 bases lay in between. The CDR3 loop spans 15 amino acids. The germline CDR1 and CDR2 sequences are KGHSH and LQKENI. In nucleotides, the CDR3 is TGTGCCAGCTCACCCCCCCCCGGGACAACCTACGAGCAGTACTTC. The encoded protein is CASSPPPGTTYEQYF.

The rearrangement joins TRBV19 to TRBJ2-6; D uncertain. V lost 0 bases and J 0 bases, leaving 6 bases between the germline ends. Germline V gene data show CDR1 as LNHDA and CDR2 as SQIVND (reference sequence). This CDR3 comprises 16 residues. The CDR3 here is CASSIDGSSGANVLTF. The CDR3 DNA is TGTGCCAGTAGTATAGATGGCAGCTCTGGGGCCAACGTCCTGACTTTC. The entire variable domain, with the rest obtained from reference TRBV19 and TRBJ2-6, is as follows: DGGITQSPKYLFRKEGQNVTLSCEQNLNHDAMYWYRQDPGQGLRLIYYSQIVNDFQKGDIAEGYSVSREKKESFPLTVTSAQKNPTAFYLCASSIDGSSGANVLTFGAGSRLTVL.

This clone was found once. CDR3 nucleotides: TGTGCCAGCAGCCAAGATCCATCCGGACAGGGTTGGACCGGGGAGCTGTTTTTT. It codes for CASSQDPSGQGWTGELFF. This sequence joins TRBV4-2 and TRBJ2-2, with 8 bases lining up with TRBD1. The V and J ends lost 0 bases and 5 bases, in that order; junction bases with no gene match: 11. Germline CDR1 and CDR2: LGHNA and YNFKEQ. The CDR3 is 18 amino acids.

The chain carries TRBV4-3 and TRBJ2-5; 7 bases match TRBD2. The CDR3 has 15 amino acids. With V trimmed by 5 bases and J by 3 bases, 9 bases remained unmatched. Germline V gene lookup returns CDR1 LGHNA and CDR2 YSLEER. CDR3: CASSKGASGKETQYF. As DNA, the CDR3 is TGCGCCAGCAGCAAAGGGGCTAGCGGAAAAGAGACCCAGTACTTC.

V gene TRBV5-4 combines with J gene TRBJ2-7; D is tentatively TRBD1 or TRBD2 (5 bases each). The CDR3 has 15 residues. Per germline, CDR1 SGHNT and CDR2 YYREEE (reference sequence). V was pared by 0 bases and J by 1 base, with 11 bases between. CDR3 region: CASSLGGMNSYEQYF. CDR3 nucleotide sequence: TGTGCCAGCAGCTTGGGGGGGATGAATTCCTACGAGCAGTACTTC. The entire variable domain, with the rest obtained from reference TRBV5-4 and TRBJ2-7, is as follows: ETGVTQSPTHLIKTRGQQVTLRCSSQSGHNTVSWYQQALGQGPQFIFQYYREEENGRGNFPPRFSGLQFPNYSSELNVNALELDDSALYLCASSLGGMNSYEQYFGPGTRLTVT.

This clone appeared many times. J is TRBJ2-4 and V is TRBV23-1, with D maybe TRBD2 (6 bases). TRBV23-1 is an ORF for which the function is uncertain. The V gene lost 6 bases and the J gene lost 0 bases, with 18 bases spanning the gap. The CDR3 is made up of 17 amino acids. In DNA, the CDR3 is TGCGCCAGCAGGGGCGGGGCCTCCTGTCTAGCCAAAAACATTCAGTACTTC. Translation: CASRGGASCLAKNIQYF.

The chain carries TRBV30 and TRBJ2-1; D is perhaps TRBD1 or TRBD2 (6 bases each). CDR1 and CDR2 from the germline V gene are GTSNPN and SVGIG (reference sequence). Trimming left V 2 bases short and J 7 bases short, with 12 bases between. This CDR3 comprises 13 residues. The CDR3 sequence: CAWSKKGGNEQFF. Here the CDR3 DNA reads TGTGCCTGGAGTAAAAAGGGGGGTAATGAGCAGTTCTTC. The complete variable domain, with remaining parts taken from reference TRBV30 and TRBJ2-1, reads SQTIHQWPATLVQPVGSPLSLECTVEGTSNPNLYWYRQAAGRGLQLLFYSVGIGQISSEVPQNLSASRPQDRQFILSSKKLLLSDSGFYLCAWSKKGGNEQFFGPGTRLTVL.

This chain uses TRBV7-2 with TRBJ1-4, with D tentatively TRBD1 (6 bases). This CDR3 region has 14 residues. The V end lost 2 bases, the J end lost 14 bases, and 18 bases lay between the germline ends. CDR1 is SGHTA and CDR2 is FQGNSA in the germline V gene. CDR3 bases: TGTGCCAGCAGCTTACGTGGGACAAATGGATTCCTGTTTTTT. Translation gives CASSLRGTNGFLFF.

The chain joins TRBV30 to TRBJ2-7; no clear D gene. Germline V gives CDR1 GTSNPN, CDR2 SVGIG (reference sequence). The CDR3 is made up of 14 amino acids. V lost 0 bases to trimming and J lost 3 bases, with 12 bases between them. CDR3 region: CAWSVGLGNYEQYF. Written as DNA, the CDR3 is TGTGCCTGGAGTGTCGGTCTGGGAAACTACGAGCAGTACTTC.

This clone occurred once. V is TRBV19 and J is TRBJ2-1, with D unclear. The CDR3 consists of 14 residues. The V end lost 9 bases, the J end lost 0 bases, and 12 bases lay between the germline ends. Germline assignment: CDR1 LNHDA and CDR2 SQIVND (reference sequence). This chain's CDR3 is CASRSLNSYNEQFF. As DNA, the CDR3 is TGTGCCAGCCGAAGCCTAAACTCCTACAATGAGCAGTTCTTC.

The chain has TRBV5-6 and TRBJ2-2; weak D call: TRBD1 (6 bases). Germline values: CDR1 SGHDT, CDR2 YYEEEE. The ends were cut back, 2 bases at V and 7 bases at J, with 12 bases in the middle. CDR3 length equals 14 residues. The CDR3 DNA is TGTGCCAGCAGCTTAACAGGGAAGGACGGGGAGCTGTTTTTT. It is translated as CASSLTGKDGELFF.

This clone was detected a few times. The chain carries TRBV5-4 and TRBJ1-1, with D hard to call. The CDR3 runs 15 residues. V lost 0 bases to trimming and J lost 5 bases, with 14 bases between them. CDR1 is SGHNT, CDR2 YYREEE, per germline (reference sequence). The CDR3 reads CASSLAAGKRTEAFF. DNA for the CDR3: TGTGCCAGCAGCTTGGCTGCGGGGAAGAGGACTGAAGCTTTCTTT. Combining the CDR3 with reference TRBV5-4 and TRBJ1-1 gives the whole variable domain ETGVTQSPTHLIKTRGQQVTLRCSSQSGHNTVSWYQQALGQGPQFIFQYYREEENGRGNFPPRFSGLQFPNYSSELNVNALELDDSALYLCASSLAAGKRTEAFFGQGTRLTVV.

A word on this clone: A junction end diverges from the germline sequence, so it may reflect a read error. In the same sample, other DNA sequences code for this CDR3. CDR3 sequence: CASSLWDRNTEAFF. DNA for the CDR3: TGTGCCAGCAGCTTGTGGGACAGGAACACTGAAGCCTTCTTT. The chain links TRBV5-4 to TRBJ1-1, with 8 bases fitting TRBD1. From germline, CDR1 is SGHNT and CDR2 YYREEE (reference sequence). The CDR3 runs 14 residues.

The chain carries TRBV25-1 and TRBJ2-5; D is uncertain. V was pared by 2 bases and J by 2 bases, with 12 bases between. This CDR3 contains 15 residues. The germline CDR1 and CDR2 sequences are MGHDK and SYGVNS. CDR3 DNA sequence: TGTGCCAGCAGTGAACCCTTCCTTGGGCAAGAGACCCAGTACTTC. Translation: CASSEPFLGQETQYF.

This chain joins TRBV28 and TRBJ1-3, with 7 bases lining up with TRBD1. V dropped 5 bases and J dropped 0; count of bases not matched to a gene: 7. CDR1 MDHEN and CDR2 SYDVKM come from the germline V gene. CDR3 size: 16 residues. The CDR3 sequence: CASSNPRTGSGNTIYF. CDR3 nucleotide sequence: TGTGCCAGCAGTAACCCCCGGACAGGCTCTGGAAACACCATATATTTT.

The sample holds many counts of this clone. The V and J genes are TRBV6-1 and TRBJ1-2; 8 bases fit TRBD1. CDR1 MNHNS and CDR2 SASEGT come from the germline V gene. V lost 3 bases to trimming and J lost 0 bases; unmatched junction nucleotides: 3. The CDR3 has 15 residues. The CDR3: CASSEWTGPNYGYTF. DNA for the CDR3: TGTGCCAGCAGTGAGTGGACAGGGCCTAACTATGGCTACACCTTC.

This clone was picked up a small number of times. The chain recombines TRBV15 with TRBJ2-5; possible D gene TRBD1, 6 bases. Germline-derived CDR1 and CDR2 are LNHNV and YYDKDF (reference sequence). The CDR3 runs 15 residues. Trimming pared 0 bases from V and 5 bases from J, leaving 13 bases between. The CDR3 sequence: CATSREGGRWETQYF. CDR3 bases: TGTGCCACCAGCAGAGAAGGGGGACGGTGGGAGACCCAGTACTTC.

This chain connects TRBV13 to TRBJ2-2; 9 bases are a match to TRBD2. The V and J ends lost 7 bases and 1 base, in that order; junction bases with no gene match: 7. The CDR3 consists of 16 residues. Germline V CDR1 and CDR2: PRHDT, FYEKMQ (reference sequence). DNA for the CDR3: TGTGCCAGCAAAGTCACTAGCGGGTGGAACACCGGGGAGCTGTTTTTT. Translated, it gives CASKVTSGWNTGELFF. The full variable domain, in which reference TRBV13 and TRBJ2-2 provide the parts outside the CDR3, is AAGVIQSPRHLIKEKRETATLKCYPIPRHDTVYWYQQGPGQDPQFLISFYEKMQSDKGSIPDRFSAQQFSDYHSELNMSSLELGDSALYFCASKVTSGWNTGELFFGEGSRLTVL.

V is TRBV18 and J is TRBJ2-5; unclear D gene. The CDR3 totals 15 residues. V lost 1 base to trimming and J lost 4 bases, with 13 bases between them. Germline assignment: CDR1 KGHSH and CDR2 LQKENI. In nucleotides, the CDR3 is TGTGCCAGCTCACCACAGGCCACGGGCGGAGAGACCCAGTACTTC. It yields the protein CASSPQATGGETQYF.

V gene TRBV29-1 combines with J gene TRBJ2-3; TRBD2 matches at 15 bases. The V segment lost 1 base and the J segment 0 bases; nucleotides outside the gene matches: 11. The CDR3 contains 20 residues. Germline values: CDR1 SQVTM, CDR2 ANQGSEA. CDR3 loop: CSVEVPPGLAGGLSTDTQYF. In DNA, the CDR3 is TGCAGCGTTGAAGTCCCCCCTGGACTAGCGGGAGGGTTGAGCACAGATACGCAGTATTTT.

As to this clone: A junction boundary mismatches the germline segment, possibly from a read error. This rearrangement joins TRBV5-4 to TRBJ1-1; D perhaps matches TRBD1 (5 bases). Germline assignment: CDR1 SGHNT and CDR2 YYREEE (reference sequence). This CDR3 is 13 amino acids long. In nucleotides, the CDR3 is TGTGCCAGCACCTTGGGACGGAACACTGAAGCTTTCTTT. It is translated as CASTLGRNTEAFF.

The V gene is TRBV5-1, the J gene TRBJ2-2; D is unresolved. V dropped 1 base and J dropped 4 bases, with 14 bases sitting between them. The CDR3 totals 16 residues. The germline CDR1 and CDR2 sequences are SGHRS and YFSETQ. In DNA form, the CDR3 reads TGCGCCAGCAGCTTGTTCGGTGGGCCGCGCACCGGGGAGCTGTTTTTT. The encoded protein is CASSLFGGPRTGELFF.

This clone turned up a few times. The DNA of the CDR3 is TGCGCCAGCAGTTACAGGGAGAACACTGAAGCTTTCTTT. It is translated as CASSYRENTEAFF. This sequence joins TRBV10-2 and TRBJ1-1, with D perhaps TRBD1 (6 bases). Looked up from germline, CDR1 is WSHSY and CDR2 is SAAADI. Trimming took 5 bases from V and 1 from J, leaving 8 bases between them. The CDR3 is 13 residues long.